The clone carrying this T cell receptor (beta chain) was seen at least ten times. These data belong to a study of identical twins. Using its own MiXCR run on the 5' RACE reads, TCRdb lists one record per CDR3 protein. Among approximately 680,000 distinct CDR3 sequences listed, roughly 7.1% were seen once. The CDR3 totals 13 residues. Germline V gene sequence: CDR1 SGHRS, CDR2 YFSETQ. The V end lost 4 bases, the J end lost 7 bases, and 15 bases lay between the germline ends. These data were also filed under a second study, of yellow fever vaccine responses in identical twins.

V and J are TRBV5-1 and TRBJ2-7; perhaps TRBD1 as D (6 bases). This TCR derives from a woman between 18 and 29 years old in good health. Sequenced sample: PBMCs. The CDR3 sequence is CASSVQGRSEQYF. The CDR3, as DNA: TGCGCCAGCAGCGTACAGGGCAGGAGTGAGCAGTACTTC.